This T cell receptor (beta chain) emerged from a study of cytomegalovirus exposure and HLA in healthy donors. The V gene end was trimmed by 0 bases and the J gene end by 3 bases; junction bases not matched to a gene: 11. The CDR3 has 19 residues. CDR1 and CDR2 (germline): LNHNV, YYDKDF (reference sequence). Turning to this clone: The antigen is not known.

Study-level findings and limits: Analysis was carried out at a later point, and it linked a missense DCLRE1C variant to TCR beta V- and J-gene trimming. In an earlier analysis, about 87% or about 30%: the productive usage of most TCR beta V segments.

The PCR ran on 60 Vbeta and 13 Jbeta primers. Method: immunoSEQ multiplex PCR; TCRdb's copy keeps in-frame clones and lacks some. The sample has around 150,000 clones; roughly 74% are singletons. The receptor was derived from a woman in her thirties or forties in good health and CMV-seropositive. Sample: PBMCs. This chain uses TRBV15 with TRBJ2-3, with 11 bases that match TRBD2. The DNA of the CDR3 is TGTGCCACCAGCAGAGATATTGGATTTAGCGGGAGGGAAACAGATACGCAGTATTTT. As protein: CATSRDIGFSGRETDTQYF. The variable domain in full, completed from reference TRBV15 and TRBJ2-3, reads DAMVIQNPRYQVTQFGKPVTLSCSQTLNHNVMYWYQQKSSQAPKLLFHYYDKDFNNEADTPDNFQSRRPNTSFCFLDIRSPGLGDTAMYLCATSRDIGFSGRETDTQYFGPGTRLTVL.